This T cell receptor (beta chain) appears in the sequencing data of a study of PD-L1 blockade in urothelial cancer. Overall study: Blood samples contained a median roughly 150,000 T cells.

Time point indicated: peripheral blood 6 weeks after treatment start. The CDR3 has 18 amino acids. With 0 bases clipped from V and 2 bases from J, the junction kept 5 bases outside the gene matches. Germline assignment: CDR1 LNHDA and CDR2 SQIVND (reference sequence). Measured with immunoSEQ multiplex PCR; TCRdb has only the in-frame clones, and not every one. The sample consists of roughly 45,000 clones, 80% to 90% of them appearing once. The TCR comes from a man in his 70s with urothelial cancer. The chain carries TRBV19 and TRBJ1-5; TRBD1 aligns across 12 bases. The sequences come from PBMCs, collected around atezolizumab (anti-PD-L1) treatment. CDR3 DNA: TGTGCCAGTAGTATAGATCCGGGACAGGGGGCCGGCAATCAGCCCCAGCATTTT. It is translated as CASSIDPGQGAGNQPQHF. Variable domain in full (rest from reference TRBV19 and TRBJ1-5): DGGITQSPKYLFRKEGQNVTLSCEQNLNHDAMYWYRQDPGQGLRLIYYSQIVNDFQKGDIAEGYSVSREKKESFPLTVTSAQKNPTAFYLCASSIDPGQGAGNQPQHFGDGTRLSIL.